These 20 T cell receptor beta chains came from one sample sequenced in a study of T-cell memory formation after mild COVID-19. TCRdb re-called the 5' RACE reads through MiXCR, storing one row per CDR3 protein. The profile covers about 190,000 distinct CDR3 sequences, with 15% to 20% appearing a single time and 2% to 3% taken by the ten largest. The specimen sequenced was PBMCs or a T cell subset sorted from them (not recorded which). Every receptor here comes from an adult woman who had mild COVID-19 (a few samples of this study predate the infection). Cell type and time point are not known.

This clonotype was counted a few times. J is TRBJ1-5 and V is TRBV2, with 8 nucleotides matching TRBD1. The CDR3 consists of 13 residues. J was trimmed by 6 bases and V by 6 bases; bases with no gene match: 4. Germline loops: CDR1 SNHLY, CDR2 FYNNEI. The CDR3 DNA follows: TGTGCCAGCAGGGACAGGGAGGGTCAGCCCCAGCATTTT. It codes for CASRDREGQPQHF.

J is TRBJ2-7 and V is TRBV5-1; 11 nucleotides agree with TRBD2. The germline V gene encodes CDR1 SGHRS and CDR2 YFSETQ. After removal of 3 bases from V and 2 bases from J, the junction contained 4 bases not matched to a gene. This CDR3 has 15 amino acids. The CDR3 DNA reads TGCGCCAGCAGCTCATCTAGCGGGGGGCCCTACGAGCAGTACTTC. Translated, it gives CASSSSSGGPYEQYF.

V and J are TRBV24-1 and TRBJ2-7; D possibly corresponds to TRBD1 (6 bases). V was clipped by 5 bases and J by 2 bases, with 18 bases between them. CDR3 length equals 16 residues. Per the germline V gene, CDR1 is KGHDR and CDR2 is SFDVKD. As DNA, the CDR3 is TGTGCCACCAGTGTTGGCTATGGACAGAGACCCTACGAGCAGTACTTC. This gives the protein CATSVGYGQRPYEQYF.

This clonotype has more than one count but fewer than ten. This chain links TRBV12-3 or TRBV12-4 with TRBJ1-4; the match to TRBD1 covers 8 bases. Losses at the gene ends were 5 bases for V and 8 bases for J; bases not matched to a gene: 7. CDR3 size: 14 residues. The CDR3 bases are TGTGCCAGCAGTGATGACAGGGGAGTAGAAAAACTGTTTTTT. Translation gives CASSDDRGVEKLFF.

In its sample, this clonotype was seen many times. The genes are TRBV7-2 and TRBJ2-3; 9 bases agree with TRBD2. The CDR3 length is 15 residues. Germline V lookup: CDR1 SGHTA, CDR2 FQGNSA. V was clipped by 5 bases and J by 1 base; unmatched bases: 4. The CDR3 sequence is CASSIRTSGTDTQYF. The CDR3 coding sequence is TGTGCCAGCAGCATACGGACTAGCGGCACAGATACGCAGTATTTT.

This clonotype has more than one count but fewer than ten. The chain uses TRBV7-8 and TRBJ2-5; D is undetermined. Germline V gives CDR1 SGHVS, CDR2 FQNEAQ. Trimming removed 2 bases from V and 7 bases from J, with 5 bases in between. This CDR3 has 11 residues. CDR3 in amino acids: CASSLRATQYF. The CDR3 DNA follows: TGTGCCAGCAGCTTAAGGGCGACCCAGTACTTC.

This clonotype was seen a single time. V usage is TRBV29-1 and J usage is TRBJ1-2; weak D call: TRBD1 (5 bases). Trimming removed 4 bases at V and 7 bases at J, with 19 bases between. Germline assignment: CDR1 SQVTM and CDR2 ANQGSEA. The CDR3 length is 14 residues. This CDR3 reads CSVGGGVRAGGYTF. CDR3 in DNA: TGCAGCGTTGGGGGAGGGGTCCGTGCTGGTGGCTACACCTTC.

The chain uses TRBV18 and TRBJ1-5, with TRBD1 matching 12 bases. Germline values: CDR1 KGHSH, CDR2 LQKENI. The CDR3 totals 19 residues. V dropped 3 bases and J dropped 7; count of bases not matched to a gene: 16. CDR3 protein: CASSPTVSRDRGHEQPQHF. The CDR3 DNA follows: TGTGCCAGCTCACCTACCGTGAGTCGGGACAGGGGGCATGAGCAGCCCCAGCATTTT.

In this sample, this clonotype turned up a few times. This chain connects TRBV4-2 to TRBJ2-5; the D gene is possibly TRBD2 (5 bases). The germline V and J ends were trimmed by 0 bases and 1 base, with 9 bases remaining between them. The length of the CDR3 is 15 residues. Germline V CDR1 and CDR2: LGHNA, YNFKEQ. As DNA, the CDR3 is TGTGCCAGCAGCCAAGATTCGGGGTCCCAAGAGACCCAGTACTTC. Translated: CASSQDSGSQETQYF.

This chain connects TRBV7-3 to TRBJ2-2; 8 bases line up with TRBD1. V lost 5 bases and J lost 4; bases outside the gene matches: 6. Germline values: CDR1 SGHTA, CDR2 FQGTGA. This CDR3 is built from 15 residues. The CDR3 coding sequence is TGTGCCAGCAGCCCCGACAGGGGTAGCACCGGGGAGCTGTTTTTT. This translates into CASSPDRGSTGELFF.

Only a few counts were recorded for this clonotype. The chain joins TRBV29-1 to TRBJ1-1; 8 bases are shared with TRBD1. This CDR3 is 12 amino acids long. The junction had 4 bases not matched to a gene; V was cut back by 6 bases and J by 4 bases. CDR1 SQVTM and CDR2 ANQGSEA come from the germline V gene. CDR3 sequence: CSVRQGRTEAFF. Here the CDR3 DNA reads TGCAGCGTCAGACAGGGGCGCACTGAAGCTTTCTTT. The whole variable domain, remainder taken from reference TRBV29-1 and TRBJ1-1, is SAVISQKPSRDICQRGTSLTIQCQVDSQVTMMFWYRQQPGQSLTLIATANQGSEATYESGFVIDKFPISRPNLTFSTLTVSNMSPEDSSIYLCSVRQGRTEAFFGQGTRLTVV.

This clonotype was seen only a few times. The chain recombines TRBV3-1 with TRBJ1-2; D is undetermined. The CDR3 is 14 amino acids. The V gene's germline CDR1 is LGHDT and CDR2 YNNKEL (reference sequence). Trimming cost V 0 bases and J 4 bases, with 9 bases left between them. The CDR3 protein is CASSQDGATYGYTF. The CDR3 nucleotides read TGTGCCAGCAGCCAAGACGGTGCCACCTATGGCTACACCTTC.

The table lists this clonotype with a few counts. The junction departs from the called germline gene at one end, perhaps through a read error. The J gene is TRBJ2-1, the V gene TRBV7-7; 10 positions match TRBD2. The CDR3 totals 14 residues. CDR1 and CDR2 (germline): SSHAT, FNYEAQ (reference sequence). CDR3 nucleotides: TGTGCTAGCAGCCCGGGACTAGCGAGGAATGAGCAGTTCTTC. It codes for CASSPGLARNEQFF. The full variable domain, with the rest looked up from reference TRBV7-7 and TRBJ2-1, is GAGVSQSPRYKVTKRGQDVTLRCDPISSHATLYWYQQALGQGPEFLTYFNYEAQPDKSGLPSDRFSAERPEGSISTLTIQRTEQRDSAMYRCASSPGLARNEQFFGPGTRLTVL.

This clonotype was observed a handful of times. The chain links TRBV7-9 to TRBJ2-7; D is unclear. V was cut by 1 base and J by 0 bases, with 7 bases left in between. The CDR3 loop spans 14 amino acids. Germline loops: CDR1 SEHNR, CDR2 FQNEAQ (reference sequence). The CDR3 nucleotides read TGTGCCAGCAGCTTAGGTGGAAACTCCTACGAGCAGTACTTC. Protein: CASSLGGNSYEQYF.

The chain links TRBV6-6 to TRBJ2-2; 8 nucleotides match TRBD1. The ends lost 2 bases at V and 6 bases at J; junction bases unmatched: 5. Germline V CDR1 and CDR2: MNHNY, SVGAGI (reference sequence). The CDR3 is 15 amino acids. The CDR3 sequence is CASSYGQGWSGELFF. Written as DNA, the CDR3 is TGTGCCAGCAGTTACGGACAGGGTTGGTCCGGGGAGCTGTTTTTT.

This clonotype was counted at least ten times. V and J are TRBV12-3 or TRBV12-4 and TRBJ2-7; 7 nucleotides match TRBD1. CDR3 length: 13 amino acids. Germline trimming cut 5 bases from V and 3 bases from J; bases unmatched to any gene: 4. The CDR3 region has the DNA TGTGCCAGCAGTGTGGGGACAGTCTACGAGCAGTACTTC. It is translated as CASSVGTVYEQYF.

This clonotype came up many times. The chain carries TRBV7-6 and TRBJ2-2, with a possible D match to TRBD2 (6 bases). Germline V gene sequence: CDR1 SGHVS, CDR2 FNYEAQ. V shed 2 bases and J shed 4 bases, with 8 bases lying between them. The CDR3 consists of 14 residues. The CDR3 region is CASSLRGGTGELFF. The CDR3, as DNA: TGTGCCAGCAGCTTACGGGGAGGCACCGGGGAGCTGTTTTTT.

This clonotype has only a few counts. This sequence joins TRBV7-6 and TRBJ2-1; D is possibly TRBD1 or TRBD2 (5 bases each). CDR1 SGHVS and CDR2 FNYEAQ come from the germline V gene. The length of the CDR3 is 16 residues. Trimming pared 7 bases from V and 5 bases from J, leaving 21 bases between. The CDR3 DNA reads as TGTGCCAGCACCTACGGGGCAGGGCCCAGGCACAATGAGCAGTTCTTC. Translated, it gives CASTYGAGPRHNEQFF.

CDR3 sequence: CASKVSGFYTEAFF. CDR3 nucleotide sequence: TGCGCCAGCAAAGTGTCAGGGTTTTACACTGAAGCTTTCTTT. The chain joins TRBV5-1 to TRBJ1-1; D perhaps matches TRBD1 (5 bases). Trimming pared 6 bases from V and 3 bases from J, leaving 15 bases between. Germline V gives CDR1 SGHRS, CDR2 YFSETQ. The CDR3 has 14 residues.

The CDR3 region is CASSYSGPTNSPLHF. CDR3 bases: TGTGCCAGCAGTTACTCTGGACCTACCAATTCACCCCTCCACTTT. This chain uses TRBV6-5 with TRBJ1-6; D remains ambiguous. Germline V gene sequence: CDR1 MNHEY, CDR2 SVGAGI. The V end lost 0 bases, the J end lost 7 bases, and 10 bases lay between the germline ends. The CDR3 consists of 15 residues.